The 21 T cell receptor beta chains below were found in one sample sequenced in a study of shared clonotypes between healthy human individuals. Produced via immunoSEQ multiplex PCR; TCRdb's table is partial and in-frame only. The sample gives about 1.5 million clones, nearly 99% of which show up once; about 0.45% is in the top ten. The sample was naive CD4+ T cells sorted from blood. The subset is: CD45RA+ positively selected. These TCRs come from a young man in good health.

The V and J genes are TRBV29-1 and TRBJ1-3; D ambiguous. Between the trimmed V and J ends, which lost 6 bases and 0 bases, there was a span of 6 bases. CDR3 length: 12 residues. CDR1 is SQVTM and CDR2 is ANQGSEA in the germline V gene. The CDR3 spells CSVMNSGNTIYF. CDR3 sequence (DNA): TGCAGCGTGATGAACTCTGGAAACACCATATATTTT.

This sequence joins TRBV14 and TRBJ2-5; D possibly uses TRBD1 or TRBD2 (5 bases each). V lost 5 bases and J 5 bases, leaving 18 bases between the germline ends. This CDR3 spans 15 amino acids. Per the germline V gene, CDR1 is SGHDN and CDR2 is FVKESK. The CDR3 spells CASSIPGPRGETQYF. CDR3 nucleotide sequence: TGTGCCAGCAGCATACCGGGACCTAGAGGCGAGACCCAGTACTTC.

V is TRBV5-6 and J is TRBJ2-7, with 9 nucleotides matching TRBD1. CDR3 length: 13 residues. The V segment lost 4 bases and the J segment 4 bases; nucleotides outside the gene matches: 3. CDR1 and CDR2 from the germline V gene are SGHDT and YYEEEE. CDR3 protein: CASSGQGMYEQYF. As DNA, the CDR3 is TGTGCCAGCAGCGGACAGGGGATGTACGAGCAGTACTTC.

The V gene is TRBV5-5, the J gene TRBJ1-2; D is uncertain. The germline V and J ends were trimmed by 2 bases and 5 bases, with 4 bases remaining between them. The germline V gene has CDR1 SGHKS and CDR2 YYEKEE (reference sequence). The CDR3 runs to 11 residues. CDR3 in DNA: TGTGCCAGCAGCTTCGGTTATGGCTACACCTTC. Residues: CASSFGYGYTF.

This rearrangement joins TRBV28 to TRBJ2-1; 9 positions agree with TRBD2. Germline CDR1 and CDR2: MDHEN and SYDVKM. V lost 3 bases to trimming and J lost 8 bases; unmatched junction nucleotides: 8. The CDR3 totals 15 residues. CDR3 DNA: TGTGCCAGCAGTTTGGCGTCTAGCGGGACGGATGAGCAGTTCTTC. This encodes CASSLASSGTDEQFF.

V gene TRBV6-1 combines with J gene TRBJ2-7; D unclear. V lost 5 bases, J lost 2 bases, and 4 bases lay in between. Germline V gene sequence: CDR1 MNHNS, CDR2 SASEGT. The CDR3 sequence is 11 residues long. The CDR3 loop reads CASSSTYEQYF. The CDR3 DNA is TGTGCCAGCAGTTCGACCTACGAGCAGTACTTC.

The chain links TRBV5-5 to TRBJ1-1, with 7 bases matching TRBD1. This CDR3 is built from 16 residues. After removal of 2 bases from V and 5 bases from J, the junction contained 12 bases not matched to a gene. Germline V gene data show CDR1 as SGHKS and CDR2 as YYEKEE (reference sequence). The CDR3 region is CASSFPTGRWGTEAFF. The CDR3 DNA sequence: TGTGCCAGCAGCTTCCCGACAGGGCGGTGGGGAACTGAAGCTTTCTTT.

CDR3 protein: CASSLGHRDSSTDTQYF. The DNA of the CDR3 is TGTGCCAGCAGCTTGGGACACAGGGACTCTAGCACAGATACGCAGTATTTT. This chain connects TRBV5-7 to TRBJ2-3, with D perhaps TRBD1 or TRBD2 (6 bases each). TRBV5-7 is assigned to the ORF class and has an uncertain function. The ends were cut back, 0 bases at V and 0 bases at J, with 14 bases in the middle. This CDR3 region has 17 residues.

The chain combines TRBV27 with TRBJ2-5, with 8 bases aligning to TRBD1. CDR1 MNHEY and CDR2 SMNVEV come from the germline V gene (reference sequence). The CDR3 consists of 16 residues. V lost 3 bases to trimming and J lost 5 bases; unmatched junction nucleotides: 11. The DNA for the CDR3 is TGTGCCAGCAGTTTCGTAGGCATAGGACAGGGTGAGACCCAGTACTTC. The encoded protein is CASSFVGIGQGETQYF.

The chain carries TRBV29-1 and TRBJ2-1; the D gene is possibly TRBD1 (7 bases). Deletions cut 6 bases from V and 3 bases from J, with 27 bases between. Germline-derived CDR1 and CDR2 are SQVTM and ANQGSEA. The CDR3 covers 18 residues. CDR3 sequence reads: CSVFVGAEGQRIYNEQFF. CDR3 coding DNA: TGCAGCGTGTTTGTGGGAGCGGAGGGACAGCGGATCTACAATGAGCAGTTCTTC.

The V call is TRBV30, the J call TRBJ1-4; the match to TRBD1 covers 7 bases. Trimming took 5 bases from V and 8 from J; bases not matched to a gene: 5. This CDR3 spans 12 amino acids. Germline V gene data show CDR1 as GTSNPN and CDR2 as SVGIG (reference sequence). The CDR3 loop reads CAWLRGGEKLFF. CDR3 DNA: TGTGCCTGGCTCAGGGGGGGAGAAAAACTGTTTTTT.

This sequence joins TRBV5-1 and TRBJ2-2; a possible D gene is TRBD2 (5 bases). Trimming removed 2 bases from V and 0 bases from J, with 11 bases in between. CDR1 and CDR2 from the germline V gene are SGHRS and YFSETQ. This CDR3 has 16 residues. DNA for the CDR3: TGCGCCAGCAGCTTATTCGGGATTTCGAACACCGGGGAGCTGTTTTTT. It is translated as CASSLFGISNTGELFF.

V usage is TRBV27 and J usage is TRBJ2-5; D not resolved. V was cut by 5 bases and J by 5 bases, with 18 bases left in between. Per germline, CDR1 MNHEY and CDR2 SMNVEV (reference sequence). This CDR3 has 15 amino acids. CDR3 residues: CASSLSPELRETQYF. In nucleotides, the CDR3 is TGTGCCAGCAGTCTGAGCCCCGAACTGAGGGAGACCCAGTACTTC.

The rearrangement links TRBV5-1 to TRBJ2-7; D tentatively reads TRBD1 or TRBD2 (5 bases each). V lost 4 bases to trimming and J lost 7 bases, with 21 bases between them. Germline V gene sequence: CDR1 SGHRS, CDR2 YFSETQ. CDR3 length: 15 amino acids. Written as DNA, the CDR3 is TGCGCCAGCAGCCCCGCCGGGGTGGACACCTGGGAGCAGTACTTC. Translating it yields CASSPAGVDTWEQYF.

Points on this clone: At the DNA level, this CDR3 is encoded by other sequences in the same sample as well. The chain employs TRBV5-4 and TRBJ2-1, with TRBD1 matching 8 bases. This CDR3 region has 13 residues. Germline CDR1 is SGHNT and CDR2 is YYREEE (reference sequence). With 2 bases clipped from V and 6 bases from J, the junction kept 1 base outside the gene matches. The CDR3 loop is CASSLTGGNEQFF. In DNA form, the CDR3 reads TGTGCCAGCAGCTTAACAGGGGGCAATGAGCAGTTCTTC.

CDR3 protein: CASSITGTGHYEQYF. As DNA, the CDR3 is TGTGCCAGCAGCATAACCGGGACAGGGCACTACGAGCAGTACTTC. The chain recombines TRBV5-6 with TRBJ2-7; 9 bases match TRBD1. In germline, CDR1 is SGHDT, CDR2 YYEEEE. The trim removed 4 bases at V and 3 bases at J, leaving 8 bases unmatched. The CDR3 sequence is 15 residues long.

The J gene is TRBJ2-1, the V gene TRBV27; 14 bases are shared with TRBD2. This CDR3 contains 16 residues. The V gene end was trimmed by 5 bases and the J gene end by 6 bases; junction bases not matched to a gene: 6. The germline V gene encodes CDR1 MNHEY and CDR2 SMNVEV (reference sequence). CDR3 DNA: TGTGCCAGCAGTCCGCGACTAGCGGGAGGGTTCAATGAGCAGTTCTTC. As protein: CASSPRLAGGFNEQFF.

Notes on this clone: Additional DNA sequences in this sample encode the identical CDR3. This rearrangement joins TRBV5-1 to TRBJ2-3; 8 bases align to TRBD2. The CDR3 is 14 amino acids. V was clipped by 0 bases and J by 4 bases; unmatched bases: 1. Germline V gene lookup returns CDR1 SGHRS and CDR2 YFSETQ. The CDR3: CASSLVAGSDTQYF. As DNA, the CDR3 is TGCGCCAGCAGCTTGGTAGCGGGATCAGATACGCAGTATTTT.

About this clone: In the same sample, other DNA sequences code for this CDR3. V usage is TRBV5-1 and J usage is TRBJ2-5; D possibly matches TRBD1 or TRBD2 (7 bases each). The V end was cut by 0 bases, the J end by 5 bases, with 11 bases between. Germline V CDR1 and CDR2: SGHRS, YFSETQ. This CDR3 has 14 amino acids. CDR3: CASSLDRGGETQYF. The CDR3 DNA follows: TGCGCCAGCAGCTTGGACAGGGGAGGGGAGACCCAGTACTTC.

The chain employs TRBV6-1 and TRBJ1-5, with D possibly TRBD1 on 6 matching bases. In germline, CDR1 is MNHNS, CDR2 SASEGT. V dropped 2 bases and J dropped 1 base, with 15 bases sitting between them. CDR3 length equals 17 residues. The chain's CDR3 is CASSETHLRGSNQPQHF. DNA of the CDR3: TGTGCCAGCAGTGAAACCCACCTCAGGGGAAGCAATCAGCCCCAGCATTTT.

V usage is TRBV7-6 and J usage is TRBJ2-1; 14 nucleotides line up with TRBD2. The J segment lost 0 bases and the V segment lost 5 bases, leaving 6 bases of the junction unmatched. Per the germline V gene, CDR1 is SGHVS and CDR2 is FNYEAQ. The CDR3 runs to 18 residues. The CDR3 loop is CASSDRLAGGFSYNEQFF. The DNA for the CDR3 is TGTGCCAGCAGCGACAGACTAGCGGGAGGGTTCTCCTACAATGAGCAGTTCTTC.